The next 30 T cell receptor beta chains were all read from a single sample in a study of T cell responses to AZD1222 COVID-19 vaccine. Assay: immunoSEQ multiplex PCR; the TCRdb copy retains only in-frame clones and omits some. The sample includes 150,000 or so clones, 70% to 90% of them seen just once. This sample comprised peripheral blood, obtained on day 0 of AZD1222 vaccination. The receptors were gathered from an adult in good health.

V is TRBV5-1 and J is TRBJ1-2; 9 bases match TRBD1. The CDR3 totals 18 residues. Per germline, CDR1 SGHRS and CDR2 YFSETQ. V shed 1 base, J shed 4 bases, and the junction held 14 bases outside the gene matches. CDR3 amino acids: CASSLQSGTGPSGYGYTF. CDR3 sequence (DNA): TGCGCCAGCAGCTTGCAATCCGGGACAGGGCCAAGCGGCTATGGCTACACCTTC.

This clone was counted only a few times. V gene TRBV29-1 combines with J gene TRBJ2-3, with a possible D match to TRBD1 (6 bases). The V end lost 1 base, the J end lost 4 bases, and 9 bases lay between the germline ends. The CDR3 runs 13 residues. Germline lookup yields CDR1 SQVTM and CDR2 ANQGSEA. This chain's CDR3 is CSVEAQGSDTQYF. CDR3 coding DNA: TGCAGCGTTGAAGCACAGGGTTCAGATACGCAGTATTTT.

V and J are TRBV20-1 and TRBJ2-7, with a weak D call TRBD1 (5 bases). The CDR3 has 11 amino acids. Germline V gene lookup returns CDR1 DFQATT and CDR2 SNEGSKA (reference sequence). Trimming removed 6 bases from V and 3 bases from J, with 9 bases in between. The CDR3 here is CSALRDYEQYF. The CDR3 DNA follows: TGCAGTGCGCTCAGGGACTACGAGCAGTACTTC.

V gene TRBV2 combines with J gene TRBJ1-3, with no clear D. The germline CDR1 and CDR2 sequences are SNHLY and FYNNEI. This CDR3 is 14 amino acids long. The V end was cut by 2 bases, the J end by 0 bases, with 5 bases between. The CDR3 is CASSESHSGNTIYF. DNA for the CDR3: TGTGCCAGCAGTGAATCGCACTCTGGAAACACCATATATTTT.

The chain recombines TRBV28 with TRBJ2-7; D assignment may be TRBD1 or TRBD2 (5 bases each). Trimming took off 2 bases at V and 4 bases at J, with 12 bases between the two ends. This CDR3 spans 14 amino acids. CDR1 MDHEN and CDR2 SYDVKM come from the germline V gene. The CDR3: CASSLGGPKYEQYF. The DNA of the CDR3 is TGTGCCAGCAGTTTAGGGGGACCAAAGTACGAGCAGTACTTC. The full variable domain, rest sourced from reference TRBV28 and TRBJ2-7, is DVKVTQSSRYLVKRTGEKVFLECVQDMDHENMFWYRQDPGLGLRLIYFSYDVKMKEKGDIPEGYSVSREKKERFSLILESASTNQTSMYLCASSLGGPKYEQYFGPGTRLTVT.

This chain links TRBV9 with TRBJ1-2; D is ambiguous. The CDR3 totals 14 residues. Germline V gene lookup returns CDR1 SGDLS and CDR2 YYNGEE. Trimming shortened V by 3 bases and J by 1 base, and 10 bases separated the two germline ends. CDR3 coding DNA: TGTGCCAGCAGCGCCTCCACGATTAACTATGGCTACACCTTC. Translating gives CASSASTINYGYTF. The variable domain in full, with the rest retrieved from reference TRBV9 and TRBJ1-2, is DSGVTQTPKHLITATGQRVTLRCSPRSGDLSVYWYQQSLDQGLQFLIQYYNGEERAKGNILERFSAQQFPDLHSELNLSSLELGDSALYFCASSASTINYGYTFGSGTRLTVV.

The rearrangement joins TRBV5-1 to TRBJ2-7; D is unclear. Trimming cost V 3 bases and J 2 bases, with 18 bases left between them. Looked up from germline, CDR1 is SGHRS and CDR2 is YFSETQ. This CDR3 spans 16 amino acids. CDR3 sequence: CASSSALGPLAYEQYF. CDR3 nucleotides: TGCGCCAGCAGCTCGGCTCTAGGACCACTGGCCTACGAGCAGTACTTC.

The V gene is TRBV12-3 or TRBV12-4, the J gene TRBJ1-2; weak D call: TRBD1 (5 bases). V lost 5 bases and J 8 bases, leaving 15 bases between the germline ends. This CDR3 is built from 13 residues. The CDR3 nucleotides are TGTGCCAGCAGTCAAGCGGGACCGCGGGGCTACACCTTC. Amino acids: CASSQAGPRGYTF.

This clone was observed a single time. The chain is built from TRBV4-1 and TRBJ1-1; 7 bases line up with TRBD1. The CDR3 extends over 17 amino acids. Looked up from germline, CDR1 is MGHRA and CDR2 is YSYEKL. The V segment lost 7 bases and the J segment 6 bases; nucleotides outside the gene matches: 20. The CDR3 is CASKGPRSGGGFPEAFF. The CDR3 DNA sequence: TGCGCCAGCAAAGGCCCTCGGTCAGGGGGAGGGTTCCCTGAAGCTTTCTTT.

The J gene is TRBJ2-2, the V gene TRBV9; TRBD2 might be the D (6 bases). V was clipped by 4 bases and J by 1 base, with 11 bases between them. Germline V CDR1 and CDR2: SGDLS, YYNGEE. The CDR3 covers 15 residues. The CDR3: CASSFLAENTGELFF. CDR3 coding DNA: TGTGCCAGCAGCTTTTTAGCGGAGAACACCGGGGAGCTGTTTTTT.

The chain recombines TRBV30 with TRBJ1-1, with D uncertain. Trimming pared 2 bases from V and 6 bases from J, leaving 19 bases between. Per the germline V gene, CDR1 is GTSNPN and CDR2 is SVGIG (reference sequence). The CDR3 covers 15 residues. The CDR3 region has the DNA TGTGCCTGGAGTCCACGGCTCAAGAGGGAGTCTGAAGCTTTCTTT. It specifies CAWSPRLKRESEAFF.

The V and J genes are TRBV7-9 and TRBJ1-1, with D possibly TRBD1 on 6 matching bases. The V end lost 3 bases, the J end lost 1 base, and 12 bases lay between the germline ends. Germline values: CDR1 SEHNR, CDR2 FQNEAQ (reference sequence). CDR3 size: 15 residues. DNA of the CDR3: TGTGCCAGCAGCTTTCAGGGGCGGCCGAACACTGAAGCTTTCTTT. Translation gives CASSFQGRPNTEAFF.

For this clone: Other DNA sequences within the sample encode an identical CDR3. The chain uses TRBV18 and TRBJ1-1, with TRBD1 as a possible D gene (6 bases). Looked up from germline, CDR1 is KGHSH and CDR2 is LQKENI. V was trimmed by 5 bases and J by 1 base, leaving 8 bases between them. This CDR3 is 13 amino acids long. Here the CDR3 DNA reads TGTGCCAGCTCATTACAGGGGAACACTGAAGCTTTCTTT. Its translation is CASSLQGNTEAFF. Complete variable domain (other parts from reference TRBV18 and TRBJ1-1): NAGVMQNPRHLVRRRGQEARLRCSPMKGHSHVYWYRQLPEEGLKFMVYLQKENIIDESGMPKERFSAEFPKEGPSILRIQQVVRGDSAAYFCASSLQGNTEAFFGQGTRLTVV.

This chain links TRBV19 with TRBJ1-5, with unresolved D. This CDR3 contains 14 residues. The germline gives CDR1 LNHDA, CDR2 SQIVND (reference sequence). The V gene lost 3 bases and the J gene lost 0 bases, with 6 bases spanning the gap. The CDR3, as DNA: TGTGCCAGTAGTATGCAGTATAGCAATCAGCCCCAGCATTTT. It translates to CASSMQYSNQPQHF.

The chain links TRBV18 to TRBJ2-1; D call uncertain. This CDR3 has 13 residues. Germline lookup yields CDR1 KGHSH and CDR2 LQKENI. Trimming cost V 5 bases and J 3 bases, with 8 bases left between them. The CDR3 spells CASSASVYNEQFF. The CDR3 bases are TGTGCCAGCTCAGCATCCGTCTACAATGAGCAGTTCTTC.

This clone was detected only once. The chain joins TRBV3-1 (or the pseudogene TRBV3-2) to TRBJ2-7; no clear D gene. CDR1 is LGHDT, CDR2 YNNKEL, per germline (reference sequence). V dropped 1 base and J dropped 6 bases, with 10 bases sitting between them. The CDR3 spans 13 residues. CDR3 amino acids: CASSQGPTREQYF. The CDR3 nucleotides read TGTGCCAGCAGCCAAGGACCGACCCGCGAGCAGTACTTC.

The CDR3 region is CASSLGGVKGGGYTF. The CDR3 bases are TGTGCCAGCAGTTTAGGTGGTGTTAAGGGCGGAGGCTACACCTTC. The chain recombines TRBV28 with TRBJ1-2; D is undetermined. V shed 2 bases and J shed 8 bases, with 18 bases lying between them. The CDR3 has 15 amino acids. CDR1 is MDHEN and CDR2 is SYDVKM in the germline V gene.

CDR3 sequence reads: CASSLVSGANVLTF. CDR3 DNA sequence: TGTGCCAGCAGCTTAGTTTCTGGGGCCAACGTCCTGACTTTC. The chain carries TRBV7-9 and TRBJ2-6; D not certain. Germline CDR1 and CDR2: SEHNR and FQNEAQ (reference sequence). This CDR3 is built from 14 residues. V shed 1 base and J shed 1 base, with 2 bases lying between them.

This clone was recorded once. This sequence joins TRBV5-1 and TRBJ2-7, with D maybe TRBD1 (6 bases). This CDR3 comprises 15 residues. V dropped 6 bases and J dropped 5 bases, with 21 bases sitting between them. CDR1 and CDR2 (germline): SGHRS, YFSETQ. The CDR3 is CASKNRWQGNNEQYF. The CDR3 DNA follows: TGCGCCAGCAAGAATCGATGGCAGGGGAACAACGAGCAGTACTTC. Drawing the rest from reference TRBV5-1 and TRBJ2-7, the complete variable domain is KAGVTQTPRYLIKTRGQQVTLSCSPISGHRSVSWYQQTPGQGLQFLFEYFSETQRNKGNFPGRFSGRQFSNSRSEMNVSTLELGDSALYLCASKNRWQGNNEQYFGPGTRLTVT.

The chain is built from TRBV2 and TRBJ2-1, with D possibly matching TRBD1 (5 bases). Germline CDR1 and CDR2: SNHLY and FYNNEI. The CDR3 is 15 residues long. V gave up 3 bases and J gave up 6 bases, with 15 bases separating them. This CDR3 reads CASSEQGQASNEQFF. In nucleotides, the CDR3 is TGTGCCAGCAGTGAGCAGGGTCAAGCGAGCAATGAGCAGTTCTTC.

The gene calls are TRBV19 and TRBJ1-1; 8 nucleotides align to TRBD1. The germline gives CDR1 LNHDA, CDR2 SQIVND (reference sequence). V lost 7 bases, J lost 1 base, and 5 bases stayed unmatched. The CDR3 sequence is 14 residues long. The DNA for the CDR3 is TGTGCCAGTAAAATCGACAGGGGGAACACTGAAGCTTTCTTT. It yields the protein CASKIDRGNTEAFF. Based on the CDR3 plus reference TRBV19 and TRBJ1-1, the full variable domain is DGGITQSPKYLFRKEGQNVTLSCEQNLNHDAMYWYRQDPGQGLRLIYYSQIVNDFQKGDIAEGYSVSREKKESFPLTVTSAQKNPTAFYLCASKIDRGNTEAFFGQGTRLTVV.

The rearrangement links TRBV7-9 to TRBJ2-7, with D uncertain. The CDR3 loop spans 14 amino acids. The V gene's germline CDR1 is SEHNR and CDR2 FQNEAQ (reference sequence). Deletions cut 5 bases from V and 5 bases from J, with 16 bases between. For the CDR3, the DNA is TGTGCCAGCAGCCCACCACCAGGTTTGAACGAGCAGTACTTC. It specifies CASSPPPGLNEQYF.

This clone was found once. This chain joins TRBV6-5 and TRBJ1-1; a possible D gene is TRBD1 (5 bases). Deletions cut 0 bases from V and 5 bases from J, with 13 bases between. There are 15 residues in the CDR3. Germline loops: CDR1 MNHEY, CDR2 SVGAGI. CDR3 sequence (DNA): TGTGCCAGCAGTTACTCAACGGGGCGCGGGACTGAAGCTTTCTTT. Residues: CASSYSTGRGTEAFF.

This clone was seen a single time. The CDR3 coding sequence is TGCGCCAGCAAGGGGGGCATAAGGGATTACGAGCAGTACTTC. It specifies CASKGGIRDYEQYF. This sequence joins TRBV5-1 and TRBJ2-7, with D tentatively TRBD1 or TRBD2 (6 bases each). This CDR3 contains 14 residues. V lost 6 bases to trimming and J lost 4 bases, with 17 bases between them. Germline values: CDR1 SGHRS, CDR2 YFSETQ.

This chain connects TRBV11-2 to TRBJ2-2, with D unclear. With 3 bases removed from V and 6 bases from J, the gap between germline ends came to 8 bases. The CDR3 covers 13 residues. Germline V gene lookup returns CDR1 SGHAT and CDR2 FQNNGV. The CDR3 region has the DNA TGTGCCAGCAGCTTGGAAGGCCCCGGGGAGCTGTTTTTT. It codes for CASSLEGPGELFF.

V is TRBV3-1 (or the pseudogene TRBV3-2) and J is TRBJ2-7, with a possible D match to TRBD2 (5 bases). CDR1 is LGHDT and CDR2 is YNNKEL in the germline V gene (reference sequence). V was cut by 3 bases and J by 6 bases, with 9 bases left in between. The CDR3 contains 12 residues. The CDR3 DNA sequence: TGTGCCAGCAGCCAGTTAGGGAGCGAGCAGTACTTC. Its translation: CASSQLGSEQYF.

Comment on this clone: Other DNA sequences within the sample encode an identical CDR3. The chain carries TRBV19 and TRBJ1-1, with unresolved D. V was pared by 3 bases and J by 0 bases, with 8 bases between. In germline, CDR1 is LNHDA, CDR2 SQIVND (reference sequence). This CDR3 is built from 14 residues. CDR3 sequence: CASSIGLMNTEAFF. CDR3 coding DNA: TGTGCCAGTAGTATTGGTCTTATGAACACTGAAGCTTTCTTT.

V and J are TRBV5-1 and TRBJ2-1; 8 bases are shared with TRBD2. CDR1 is SGHRS and CDR2 is YFSETQ in the germline V gene. CDR3 length equals 14 residues. The V segment lost 4 bases and the J segment 9 bases; nucleotides outside the gene matches: 9. The CDR3 coding sequence is TGCGCCAGCAGCCTTACTAGCGGATCAATTGAGCAGTTCTTC. Protein sequence: CASSLTSGSIEQFF.

The chain employs TRBV2 and TRBJ1-5, with TRBD1 matching over 11 bases. CDR1 is SNHLY and CDR2 is FYNNEI in the germline V gene. This CDR3 region has 14 residues. The trim removed 7 bases at V and 6 bases at J, leaving 5 bases unmatched. DNA of the CDR3: TGTGCCAGCAAAGGAGGGACAGGGGGTCAGCCCCAGCATTTT. Its protein product is CASKGGTGGQPQHF. The full variable domain, in which reference TRBV2 and TRBJ1-5 provide the parts outside the CDR3, is EPEVTQTPSHQVTQMGQEVILRCVPISNHLYFYWYRQILGQKVEFLVSFYNNEISEKSEIFDDQFSVERPDGSNFTLKIRSTKLEDSAMYFCASKGGTGGQPQHFGDGTRLSIL.

The chain uses TRBV7-7 and TRBJ1-3; TRBD1 agrees at 7 bases. Germline lookup yields CDR1 SSHAT and CDR2 FNYEAQ (reference sequence). Trimming took 2 bases from V and 2 from J; bases not matched to a gene: 6. The CDR3 is 16 residues long. CDR3 sequence (DNA): TGTGCCAGCAGCTTAAATGACAGGGTGCCTGGAAACACCATATATTTT. Encoded protein: CASSLNDRVPGNTIYF.